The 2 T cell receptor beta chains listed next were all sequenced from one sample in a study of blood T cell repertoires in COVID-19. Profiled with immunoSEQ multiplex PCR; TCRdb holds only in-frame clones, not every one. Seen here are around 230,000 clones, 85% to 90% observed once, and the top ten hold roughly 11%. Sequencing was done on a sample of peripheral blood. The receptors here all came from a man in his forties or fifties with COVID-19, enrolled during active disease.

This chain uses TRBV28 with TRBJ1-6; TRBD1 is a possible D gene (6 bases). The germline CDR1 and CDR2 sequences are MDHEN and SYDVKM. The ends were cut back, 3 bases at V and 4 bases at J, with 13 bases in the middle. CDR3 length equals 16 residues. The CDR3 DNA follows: TGTGCCAGCAGTTTCGGGGGGCGCCGGTATAATTCACCCCTCCACTTT. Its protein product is CASSFGGRRYNSPLHF. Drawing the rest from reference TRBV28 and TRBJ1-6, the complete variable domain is DVKVTQSSRYLVKRTGEKVFLECVQDMDHENMFWYRQDPGLGLRLIYFSYDVKMKEKGDIPEGYSVSREKKERFSLILESASTNQTSMYLCASSFGGRRYNSPLHFGNGTRLTVT.

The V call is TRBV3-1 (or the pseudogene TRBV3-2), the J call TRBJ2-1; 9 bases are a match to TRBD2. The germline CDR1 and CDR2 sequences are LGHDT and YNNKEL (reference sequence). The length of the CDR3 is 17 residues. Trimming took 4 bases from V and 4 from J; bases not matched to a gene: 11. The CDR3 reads CASSPLGGLAGYNEQFF. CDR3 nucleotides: TGTGCCAGCAGCCCCCTAGGCGGGCTAGCGGGGTACAATGAGCAGTTCTTC.